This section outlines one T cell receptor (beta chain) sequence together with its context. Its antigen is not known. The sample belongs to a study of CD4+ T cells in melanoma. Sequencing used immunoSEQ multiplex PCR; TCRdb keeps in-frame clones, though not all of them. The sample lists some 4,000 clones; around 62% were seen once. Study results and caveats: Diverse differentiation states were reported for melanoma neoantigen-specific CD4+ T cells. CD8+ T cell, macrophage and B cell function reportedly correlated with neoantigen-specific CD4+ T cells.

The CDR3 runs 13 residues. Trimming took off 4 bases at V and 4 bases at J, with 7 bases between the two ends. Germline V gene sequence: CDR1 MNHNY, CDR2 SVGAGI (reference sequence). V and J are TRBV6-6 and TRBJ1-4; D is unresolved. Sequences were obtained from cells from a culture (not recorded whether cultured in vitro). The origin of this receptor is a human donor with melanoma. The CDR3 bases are TGTGCCAGCAGTTTACGTTATAATGAAAAACTGTTTTTT. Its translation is CASSLRYNEKLFF.